The TCR beta chain under discussion was sequenced for a study of T cells after yellow fever vaccination. V lost 1 base and J 1 base, leaving 18 bases between the germline ends. The germline V gene encodes CDR1 SGHRS and CDR2 YFSETQ. CDR3 length: 17 amino acids. A single record per CDR3 protein comes from TCRdb applying MiXCR to the 5' RACE reads. The sample records a few hundred thousand distinct CDR3 sequences, about 15% being singletons. This clonotype was counted a few times. The chain combines TRBV5-1 with TRBJ2-7, with D uncertain. The receptor comes from a man aged 18 to 29 who received the YFV17D yellow fever vaccine. The sequences come from PBMCs, collected 5 to 6 days after the first yellow fever vaccination. CDR3 sequence: CASSLSLLGSASYEQYF. The CDR3 DNA sequence: TGCGCCAGCAGCTTGTCTCTACTCGGGTCCGCGTCCTACGAGCAGTACTTC.